This T cell receptor (beta chain) was obtained from a study of shared clonotypes between healthy human individuals. The CDR3 consists of 16 residues. J gave up 6 bases and V 5 bases, and 11 bases lay outside the gene matches. CDR1 and CDR2 from the germline V gene are LNHDA and SQIVND (reference sequence). Positive CCR7 selection of CD45RO-negative cells yielded the naive CD8 cells, and terminally differentiated effector memory CD45RA+ cells were excluded. TCRdb's copy holds only in-frame clones and misses some; the assay was immunoSEQ multiplex PCR. This table has hundreds of thousands of clones, approximately 96% appearing once.

The chain joins TRBV19 to TRBJ2-4, with 9 bases lining up with TRBD2. The sample consisted of naive CD8+ T cells sorted from blood. The TCR was taken from a woman under 40 in good health. CDR3: CASSPRREGLLNIQYF. Written as DNA, the CDR3 is TGTGCCAGTAGTCCACGGCGGGAGGGCCTTTTAAACATTCAGTACTTC.